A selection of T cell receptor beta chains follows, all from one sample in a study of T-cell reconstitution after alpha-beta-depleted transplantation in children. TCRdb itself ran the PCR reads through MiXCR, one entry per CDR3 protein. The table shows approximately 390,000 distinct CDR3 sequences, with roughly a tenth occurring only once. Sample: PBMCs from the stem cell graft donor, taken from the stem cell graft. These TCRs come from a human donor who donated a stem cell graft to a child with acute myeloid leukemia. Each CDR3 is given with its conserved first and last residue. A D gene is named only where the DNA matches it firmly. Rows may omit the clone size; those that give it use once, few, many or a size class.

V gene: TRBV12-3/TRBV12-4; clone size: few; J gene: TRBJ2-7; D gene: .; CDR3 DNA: TGTGCCAGCACTCTGTTGGCGGGTCCTTACGAGCAGTACTTC; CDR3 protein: CASTLLAGPYEQYF
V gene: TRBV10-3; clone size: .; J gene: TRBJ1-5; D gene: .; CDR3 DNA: TGTGCCATCAGTGAGTCCCGGAATGATCAGCCCCAGCATTTT; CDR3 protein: CAISESRNDQPQHF
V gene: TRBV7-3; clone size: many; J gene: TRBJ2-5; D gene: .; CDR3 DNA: TGTGCCAGCAGCTTATCCGGGACCCAAGAGACCCAGTACTTC; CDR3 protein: CASSLSGTQETQYF
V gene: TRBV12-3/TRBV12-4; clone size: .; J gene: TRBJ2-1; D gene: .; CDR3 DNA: TGTGCCAGCAGACCCCACCTGCGGGACTCTGAGCAGTTCTTC; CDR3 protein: CASRPHLRDSEQFF
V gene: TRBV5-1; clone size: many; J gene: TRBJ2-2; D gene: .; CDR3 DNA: TGCGCCAGCGGGAGGGGGAGCGACACCGGGGAGCTGTTTTTT; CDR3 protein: CASGRGSDTGELFF
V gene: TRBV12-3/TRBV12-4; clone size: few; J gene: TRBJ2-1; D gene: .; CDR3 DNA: TGTGCCAGCAGTTTTCGGGGTTGGGACACCTCCGGACATGAGCAGTTCTTC; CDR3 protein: CASSFRGWDTSGHEQFF
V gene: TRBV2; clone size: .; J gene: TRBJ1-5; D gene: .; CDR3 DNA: TGTGCCAGCAGAGGAGACAGTACTATGGGGCCCCAGCATTTT; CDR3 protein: CASRGDSTMGPQHF
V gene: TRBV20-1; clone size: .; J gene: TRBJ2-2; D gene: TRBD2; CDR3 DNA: TGCAGTGCTAGAGGGGGAGCGGGAGGGCCTTCGGGGGAGCTGTTTTTT; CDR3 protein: CSARGGAGGPSGELFF
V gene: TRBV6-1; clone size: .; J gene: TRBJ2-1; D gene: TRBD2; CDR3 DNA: TGTGCCAGCAGTGATAGCGGGAGGAGCTCCTACAATGAGCAGTTCTTC; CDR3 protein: CASSDSGRSSYNEQFF
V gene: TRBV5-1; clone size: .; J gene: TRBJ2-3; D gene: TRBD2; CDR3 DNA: TGCGCCAGCAGCGGCGGGGTAGCGGGAATCGCAGATACGCAGTATTTT; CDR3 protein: CASSGGVAGIADTQYF
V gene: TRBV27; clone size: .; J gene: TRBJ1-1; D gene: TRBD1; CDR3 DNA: TGTGCCAGCAACGCCGGACAGGGGGCTTTGAACACTGAAGCTTTCTTT; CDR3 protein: CASNAGQGALNTEAFF
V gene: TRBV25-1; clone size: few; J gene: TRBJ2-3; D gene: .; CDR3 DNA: TGTGCCAGCAGTGAATTTGAGTCCCCGGCAGATACGCAGTATTTT; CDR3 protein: CASSEFESPADTQYF
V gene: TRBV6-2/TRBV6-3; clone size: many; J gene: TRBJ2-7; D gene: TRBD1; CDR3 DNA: TGTGCCAGCAGGCGACCTGGGACAGGTTACGAGCAGTACTTC; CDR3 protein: CASRRPGTGYEQYF
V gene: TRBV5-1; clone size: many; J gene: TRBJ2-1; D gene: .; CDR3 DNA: TGCGCCAGCAGCTTGGCGCTCAAGAACCTGGATGAGCAGTTCTTC; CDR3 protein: CASSLALKNLDEQFF
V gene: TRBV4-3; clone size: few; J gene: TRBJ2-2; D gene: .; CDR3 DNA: TGCGCCAGCAGCCAAGATTTAGCCTGGCGGGAGCTGTTTTTT; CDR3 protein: CASSQDLAWRELFF
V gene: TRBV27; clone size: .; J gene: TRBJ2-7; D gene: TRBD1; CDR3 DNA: TGTGCCAGCAGGAAACAGGGGACCTCCTACGAGCAGTACTTC; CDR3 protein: CASRKQGTSYEQYF
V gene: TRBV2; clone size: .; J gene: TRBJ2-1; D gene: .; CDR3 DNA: TGTGCCAGCAGTGTCTATGAGCAGTTCTTC; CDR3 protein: CASSVYEQFF
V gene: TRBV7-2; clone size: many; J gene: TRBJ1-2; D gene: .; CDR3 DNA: TGTGCCAGCAGCGCCCGACAGGATAGCTATGGCTACACCTTC; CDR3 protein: CASSARQDSYGYTF
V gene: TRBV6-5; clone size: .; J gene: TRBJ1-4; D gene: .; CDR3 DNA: TGTGCCAGCAGTTACCAGGGGCGCCGGGAAAAACTGTTTTTT; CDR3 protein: CASSYQGRREKLFF
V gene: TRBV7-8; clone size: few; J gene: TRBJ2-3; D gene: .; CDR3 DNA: TGTGCCAGCAGCCGAACTAGCAGTACTGGTGCGGATACGCAGTATTTT; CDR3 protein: CASSRTSSTGADTQYF
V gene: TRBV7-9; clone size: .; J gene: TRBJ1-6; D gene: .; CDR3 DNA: TGTGCCAGCAGCCCTACAGTTAGCTCCTATAATTCACCCCTCCACTTT; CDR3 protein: CASSPTVSSYNSPLHF
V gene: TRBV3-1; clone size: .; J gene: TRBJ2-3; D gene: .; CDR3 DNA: TGTGCCAGCAGGCCCCGCGGGGCAGATACGCAGTATTTT; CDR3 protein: CASRPRGADTQYF
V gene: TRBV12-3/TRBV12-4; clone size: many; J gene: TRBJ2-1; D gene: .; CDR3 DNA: TGTGCCAGCAGTTCCCGCTACAATGAGCAGTTCTTC; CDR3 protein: CASSSRYNEQFF
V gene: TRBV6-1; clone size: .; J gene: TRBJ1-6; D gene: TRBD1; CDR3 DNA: TGTGCCAGCACCAATTCGGACAGGACAAATAATTCACCCCTCCACTTT; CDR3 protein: CASTNSDRTNNSPLHF
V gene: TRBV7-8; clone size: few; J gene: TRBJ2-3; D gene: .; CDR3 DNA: TGTGCCAGCAGCTTCGATCGGGGGCGCACAGATACGCAGTATTTT; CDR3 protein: CASSFDRGRTDTQYF
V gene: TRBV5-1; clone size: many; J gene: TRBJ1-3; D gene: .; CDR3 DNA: TGCGCCAGCAACTCAGACGGAGACTCTGGAAACACCATATATTTT; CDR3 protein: CASNSDGDSGNTIYF
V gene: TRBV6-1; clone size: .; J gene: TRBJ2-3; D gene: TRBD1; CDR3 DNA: TGTGCCAGCAGTCCGGACAGGGTTCGGGATACGCAGTATTTT; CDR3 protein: CASSPDRVRDTQYF
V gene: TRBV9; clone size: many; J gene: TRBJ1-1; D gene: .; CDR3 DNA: TGTGCCAGCAGCCCAGGGTCGACGGTTGAGGGAACTGAAGCTTTCTTT; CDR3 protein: CASSPGSTVEGTEAFF
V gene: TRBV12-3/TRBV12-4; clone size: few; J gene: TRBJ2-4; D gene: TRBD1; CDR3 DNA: TGTGCCAGCAGCCAAAGCCCGGACCACGCAGGGGGAAACATTCAGTACTTC; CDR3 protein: CASSQSPDHAGGNIQYF
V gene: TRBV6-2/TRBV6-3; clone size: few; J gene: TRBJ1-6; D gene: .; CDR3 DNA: TGTGCCAGCAGTCCCCTTCGGGAGAATTCACCCCTCCACTTT; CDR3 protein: CASSPLRENSPLHF
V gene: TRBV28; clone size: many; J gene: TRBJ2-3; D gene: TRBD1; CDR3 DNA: TGTGCCAGCAGTCATTCGACAGGGGGTTCCACAGATACGCAGTATTTT; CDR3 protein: CASSHSTGGSTDTQYF